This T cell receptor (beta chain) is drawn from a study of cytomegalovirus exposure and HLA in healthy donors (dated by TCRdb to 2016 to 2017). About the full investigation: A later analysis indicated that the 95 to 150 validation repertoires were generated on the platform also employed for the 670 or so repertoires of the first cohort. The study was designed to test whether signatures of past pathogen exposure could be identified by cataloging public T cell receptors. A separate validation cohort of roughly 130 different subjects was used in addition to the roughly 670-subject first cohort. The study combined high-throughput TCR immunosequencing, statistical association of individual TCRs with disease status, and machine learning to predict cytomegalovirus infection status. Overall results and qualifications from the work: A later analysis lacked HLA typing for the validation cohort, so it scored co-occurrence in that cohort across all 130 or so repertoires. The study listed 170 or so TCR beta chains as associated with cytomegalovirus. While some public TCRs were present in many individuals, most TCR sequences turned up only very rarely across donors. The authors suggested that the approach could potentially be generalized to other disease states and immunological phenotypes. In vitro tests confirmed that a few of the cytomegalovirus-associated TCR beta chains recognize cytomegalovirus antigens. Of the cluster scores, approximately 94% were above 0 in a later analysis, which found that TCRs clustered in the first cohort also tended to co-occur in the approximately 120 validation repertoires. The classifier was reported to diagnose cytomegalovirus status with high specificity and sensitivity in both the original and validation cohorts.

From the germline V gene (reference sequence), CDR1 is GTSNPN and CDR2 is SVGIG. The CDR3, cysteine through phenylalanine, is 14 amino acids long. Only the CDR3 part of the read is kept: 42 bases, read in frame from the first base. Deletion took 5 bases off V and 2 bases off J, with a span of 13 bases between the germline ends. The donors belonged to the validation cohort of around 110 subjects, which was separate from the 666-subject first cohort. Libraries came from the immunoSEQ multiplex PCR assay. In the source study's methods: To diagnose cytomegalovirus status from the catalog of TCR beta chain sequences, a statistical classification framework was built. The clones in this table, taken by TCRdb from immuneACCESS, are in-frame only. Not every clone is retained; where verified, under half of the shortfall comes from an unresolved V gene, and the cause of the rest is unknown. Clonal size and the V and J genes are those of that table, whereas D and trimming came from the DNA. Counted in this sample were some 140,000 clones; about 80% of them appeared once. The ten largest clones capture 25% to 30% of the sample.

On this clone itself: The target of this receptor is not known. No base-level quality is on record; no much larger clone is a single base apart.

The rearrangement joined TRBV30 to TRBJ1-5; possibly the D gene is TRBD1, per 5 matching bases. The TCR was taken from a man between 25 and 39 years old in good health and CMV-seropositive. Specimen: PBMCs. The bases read TGTGCCTGGGGGGCAGCGGGGGGCAATCAGCCCCAGCATTTT. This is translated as CAWGAAGGNQPQHF.